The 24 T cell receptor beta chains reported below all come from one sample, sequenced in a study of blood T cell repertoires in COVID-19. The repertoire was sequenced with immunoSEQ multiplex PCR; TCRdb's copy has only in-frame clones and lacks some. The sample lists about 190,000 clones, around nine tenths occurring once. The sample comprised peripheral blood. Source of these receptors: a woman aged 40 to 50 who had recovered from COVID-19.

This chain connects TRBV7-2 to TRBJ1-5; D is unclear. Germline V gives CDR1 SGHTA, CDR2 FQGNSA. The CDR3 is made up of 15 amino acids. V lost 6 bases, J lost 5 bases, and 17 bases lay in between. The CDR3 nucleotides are TGTGCCAGCAGACTTACCCCGAGTCGAGATCAGCCCCAGCATTTT. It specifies CASRLTPSRDQPQHF. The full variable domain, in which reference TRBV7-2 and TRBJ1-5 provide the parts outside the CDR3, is GAGVSQSPSNKVTEKGKDVELRCDPISGHTALYWYRQSLGQGLEFLIYFQGNSAPDKSGLPSDRFSAERTGGSVSTLTIQRTQQEDSAVYLCASRLTPSRDQPQHFGDGTRLSIL.

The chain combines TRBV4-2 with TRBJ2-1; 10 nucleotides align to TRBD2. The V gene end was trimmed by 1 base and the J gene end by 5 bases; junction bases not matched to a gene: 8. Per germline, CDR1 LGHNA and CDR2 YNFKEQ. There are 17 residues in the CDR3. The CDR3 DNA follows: TGTGCCAGCAGCCAAGCCCCCGCTAGCGGGAGTAACAATGAGCAGTTCTTC. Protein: CASSQAPASGSNNEQFF.

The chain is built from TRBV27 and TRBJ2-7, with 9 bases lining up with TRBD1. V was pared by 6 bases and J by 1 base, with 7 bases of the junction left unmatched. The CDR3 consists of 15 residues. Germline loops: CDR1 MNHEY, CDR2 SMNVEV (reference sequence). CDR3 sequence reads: CASSSGQGRSYEQYF. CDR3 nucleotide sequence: TGTGCCAGCAGCTCTGGACAGGGGAGGTCCTACGAGCAGTACTTC.

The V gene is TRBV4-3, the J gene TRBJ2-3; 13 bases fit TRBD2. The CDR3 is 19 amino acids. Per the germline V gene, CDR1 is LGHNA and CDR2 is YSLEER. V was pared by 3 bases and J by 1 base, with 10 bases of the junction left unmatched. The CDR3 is CASSQGGLAGERGTDTQYF. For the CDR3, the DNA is TGCGCCAGCAGCCAGGGAGGACTAGCGGGAGAGAGGGGCACAGATACGCAGTATTTT.

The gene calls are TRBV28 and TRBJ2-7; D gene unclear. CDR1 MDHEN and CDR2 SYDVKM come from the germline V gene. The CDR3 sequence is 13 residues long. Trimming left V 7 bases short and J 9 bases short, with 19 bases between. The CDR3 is CASTTGGYERQYF. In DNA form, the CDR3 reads TGTGCCAGCACCACGGGTGGTTACGAGCGGCAGTACTTC.

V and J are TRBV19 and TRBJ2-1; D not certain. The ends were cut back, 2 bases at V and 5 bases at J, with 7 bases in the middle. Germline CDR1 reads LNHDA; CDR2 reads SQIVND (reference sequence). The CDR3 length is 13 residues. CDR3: CASSIFLDNEQFF. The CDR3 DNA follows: TGTGCCAGTAGTATATTTCTTGACAATGAGCAGTTCTTC.

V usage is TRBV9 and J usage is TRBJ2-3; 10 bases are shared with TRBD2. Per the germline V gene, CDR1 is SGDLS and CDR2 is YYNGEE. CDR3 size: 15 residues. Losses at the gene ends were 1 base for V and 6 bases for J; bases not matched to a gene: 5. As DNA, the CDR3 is TGTGCCAGCAGCGTAACTAGCGGGGCTAGGGATACGCAGTATTTT. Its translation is CASSVTSGARDTQYF. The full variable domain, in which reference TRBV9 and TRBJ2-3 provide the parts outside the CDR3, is DSGVTQTPKHLITATGQRVTLRCSPRSGDLSVYWYQQSLDQGLQFLIQYYNGEERAKGNILERFSAQQFPDLHSELNLSSLELGDSALYFCASSVTSGARDTQYFGPGTRLTVL.

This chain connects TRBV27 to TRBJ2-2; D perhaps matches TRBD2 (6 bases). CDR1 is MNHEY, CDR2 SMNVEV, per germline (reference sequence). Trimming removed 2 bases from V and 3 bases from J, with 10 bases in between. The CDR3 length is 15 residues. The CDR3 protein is CASSLKASDTGELFF. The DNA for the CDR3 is TGTGCCAGCAGTTTAAAGGCTAGCGACACCGGGGAGCTGTTTTTT.

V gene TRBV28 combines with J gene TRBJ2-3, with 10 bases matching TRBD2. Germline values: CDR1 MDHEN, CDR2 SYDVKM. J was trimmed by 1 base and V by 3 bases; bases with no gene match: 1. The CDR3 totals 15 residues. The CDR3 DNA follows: TGTGCCAGCAGTTTGGGGACTAGCGGCACAGATACGCAGTATTTT. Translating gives CASSLGTSGTDTQYF. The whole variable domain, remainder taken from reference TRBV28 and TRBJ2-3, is DVKVTQSSRYLVKRTGEKVFLECVQDMDHENMFWYRQDPGLGLRLIYFSYDVKMKEKGDIPEGYSVSREKKERFSLILESASTNQTSMYLCASSLGTSGTDTQYFGPGTRLTVL.

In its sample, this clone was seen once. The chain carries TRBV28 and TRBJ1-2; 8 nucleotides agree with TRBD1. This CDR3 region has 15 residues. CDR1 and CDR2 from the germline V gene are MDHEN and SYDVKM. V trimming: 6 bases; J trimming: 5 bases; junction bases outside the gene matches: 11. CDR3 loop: CASREPGTGKYGYTF. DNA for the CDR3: TGTGCCAGCAGGGAGCCCGGGACAGGAAAATATGGCTACACCTTC.

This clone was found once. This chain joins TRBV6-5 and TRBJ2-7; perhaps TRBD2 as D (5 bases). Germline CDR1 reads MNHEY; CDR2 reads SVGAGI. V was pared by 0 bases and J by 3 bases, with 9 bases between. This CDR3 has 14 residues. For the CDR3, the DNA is TGTGCCAGCAGTTACTCGGCGGGTTACTACGAGCAGTACTTC. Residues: CASSYSAGYYEQYF.

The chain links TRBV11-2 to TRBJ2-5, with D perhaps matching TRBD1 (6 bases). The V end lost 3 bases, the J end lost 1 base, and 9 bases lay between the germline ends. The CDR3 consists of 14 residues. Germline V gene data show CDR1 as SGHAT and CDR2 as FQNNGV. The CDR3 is CASSFRDTQETQYF. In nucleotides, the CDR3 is TGTGCCAGCAGCTTCCGGGACACCCAAGAGACCCAGTACTTC.

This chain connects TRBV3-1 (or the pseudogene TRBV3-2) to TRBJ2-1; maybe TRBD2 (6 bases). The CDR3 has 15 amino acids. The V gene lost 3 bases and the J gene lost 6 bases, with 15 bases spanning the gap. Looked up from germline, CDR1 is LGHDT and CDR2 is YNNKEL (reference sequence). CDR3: CASSQEGPRGNEQFF. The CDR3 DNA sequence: TGTGCCAGCAGCCAGGAGGGCCCAAGAGGCAATGAGCAGTTCTTC.

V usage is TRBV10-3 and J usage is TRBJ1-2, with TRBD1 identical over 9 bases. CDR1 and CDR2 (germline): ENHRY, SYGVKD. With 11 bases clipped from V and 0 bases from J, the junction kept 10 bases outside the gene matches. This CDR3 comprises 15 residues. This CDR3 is CASNGGDRANYGYTF. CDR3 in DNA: TGTGCCTCGAATGGAGGGGACAGGGCTAACTATGGCTACACCTTC.

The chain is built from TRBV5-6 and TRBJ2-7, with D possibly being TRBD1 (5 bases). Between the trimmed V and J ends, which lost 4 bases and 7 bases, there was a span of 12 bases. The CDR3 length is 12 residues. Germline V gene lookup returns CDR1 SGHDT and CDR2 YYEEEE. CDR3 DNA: TGTGCCAGCAGCCGCGGACAATTTGAGCAGTACTTC. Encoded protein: CASSRGQFEQYF. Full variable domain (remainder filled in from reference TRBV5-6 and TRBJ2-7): DAGVTQSPTHLIKTRGQQVTLRCSPKSGHDTVSWYQQALGQGPQFIFQYYEEEERQRGNFPDRFSGHQFPNYSSELNVNALLLGDSALYLCASSRGQFEQYFGPGTRLTVT.

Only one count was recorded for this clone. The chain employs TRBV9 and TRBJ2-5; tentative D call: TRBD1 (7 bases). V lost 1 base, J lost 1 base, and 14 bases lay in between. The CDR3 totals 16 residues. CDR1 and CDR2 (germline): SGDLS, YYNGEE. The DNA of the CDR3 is TGTGCCAGCAGCGTAACTAGCCAGGGGGGCCAAGAGACCCAGTACTTC. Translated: CASSVTSQGGQETQYF.

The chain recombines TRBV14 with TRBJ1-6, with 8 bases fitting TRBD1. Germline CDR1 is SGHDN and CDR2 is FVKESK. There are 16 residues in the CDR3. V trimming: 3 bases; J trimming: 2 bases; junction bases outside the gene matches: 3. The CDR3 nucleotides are TGTGCCAGCAGCCAGGACAGGGACACCTATAATTCACCCCTCCACTTT. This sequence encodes CASSQDRDTYNSPLHF.

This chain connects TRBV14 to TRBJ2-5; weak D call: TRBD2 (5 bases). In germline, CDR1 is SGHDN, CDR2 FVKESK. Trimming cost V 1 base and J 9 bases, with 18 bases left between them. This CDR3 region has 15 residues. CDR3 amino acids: CASSQGTEVIPAQYF. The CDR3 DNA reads TGTGCCAGCAGCCAAGGGACTGAAGTAATTCCGGCCCAGTACTTC. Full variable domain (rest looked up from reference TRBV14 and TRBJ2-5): EAGVTQFPSHSVIEKGQTVTLRCDPISGHDNLYWYRRVMGKEIKFLLHFVKESKQDESGMPNNRFLAERTGGTYSTLKVQPAELEDSGVYFCASSQGTEVIPAQYFGPGTRLLVL.

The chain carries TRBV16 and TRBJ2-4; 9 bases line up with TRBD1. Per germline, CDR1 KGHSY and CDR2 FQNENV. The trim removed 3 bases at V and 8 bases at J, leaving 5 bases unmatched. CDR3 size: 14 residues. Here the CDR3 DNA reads TGTGCCAGCAGCCAGACAGGGGGGTATGACATTCAGTACTTC. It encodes CASSQTGGYDIQYF.

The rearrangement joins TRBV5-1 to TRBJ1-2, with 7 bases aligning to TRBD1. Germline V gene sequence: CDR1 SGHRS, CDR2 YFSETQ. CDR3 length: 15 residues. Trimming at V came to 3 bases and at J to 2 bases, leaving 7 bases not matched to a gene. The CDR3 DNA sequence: TGCGCCAGCAGCTCCGAGGGGGCAAGGAACTATGGCTACACCTTC. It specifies CASSSEGARNYGYTF.

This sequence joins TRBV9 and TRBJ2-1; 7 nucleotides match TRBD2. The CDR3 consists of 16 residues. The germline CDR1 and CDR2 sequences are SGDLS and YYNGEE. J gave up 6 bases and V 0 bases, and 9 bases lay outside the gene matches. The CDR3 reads CASSVDLAAEGNEQFF. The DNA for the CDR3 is TGTGCCAGCAGCGTAGACCTAGCGGCCGAGGGCAATGAGCAGTTCTTC.

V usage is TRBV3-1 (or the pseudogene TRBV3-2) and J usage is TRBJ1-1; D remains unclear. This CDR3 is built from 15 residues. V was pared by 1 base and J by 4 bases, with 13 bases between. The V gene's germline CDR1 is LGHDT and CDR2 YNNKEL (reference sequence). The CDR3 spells CASSQGDIDFTEAFF. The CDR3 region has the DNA TGTGCCAGCAGCCAAGGTGACATCGATTTCACTGAAGCTTTCTTT.

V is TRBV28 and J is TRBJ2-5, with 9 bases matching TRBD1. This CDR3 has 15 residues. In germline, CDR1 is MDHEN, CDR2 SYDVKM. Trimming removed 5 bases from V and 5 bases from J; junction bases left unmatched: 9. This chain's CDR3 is CASSPGTGRSETQYF. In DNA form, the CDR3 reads TGTGCCAGCAGTCCGGGGACAGGGAGGTCGGAGACCCAGTACTTC.

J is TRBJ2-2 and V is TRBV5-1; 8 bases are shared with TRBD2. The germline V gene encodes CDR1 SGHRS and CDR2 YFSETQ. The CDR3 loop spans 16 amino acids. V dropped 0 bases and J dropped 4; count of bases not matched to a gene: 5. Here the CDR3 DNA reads TGCGCCAGCAGCTTGGCCGAGCGGGAGCCCACCGGGGAGCTGTTTTTT. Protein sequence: CASSLAEREPTGELFF.